This is a list of T cell receptor beta chains from one sample in a study of T cells in Graves' hyperthyroidism and ophthalmopathy. TCRdb processed the multiplex PCR reads anew with MiXCR; each CDR3 protein has one entry. The sample comprises some 740,000 distinct CDR3 sequences, 12% to 15% of which are singletons, and roughly a tenth rests with the top ten. Sequencing used blood. These receptors were obtained from a woman aged 18-29 years with Graves' hyperthyroidism. The CDR3 runs from the conserved cysteine through the conserved F or W. D genes are given only for firm matches. Rows give clone size only sometimes, using once, few, many, or a class for an expanded clone.

V,size,length,D,J,DNA,CDR3
TRBV6-2/TRBV6-3,-,14,TRBD2,TRBJ2-7,TGTGCCAGCAGTTATGGCGGGAGGACCCACGAGCAGTACTTC,CASSYGGRTHEQYF
TRBV28,many,15,TRBD1,TRBJ2-7,TGTGCCAGCAGTTTTTTCGGGACAGGGCGGTACGAGCAGTACTTC,CASSFFGTGRYEQYF
TRBV11-2,many,13,TRBD1,TRBJ1-2,TGTGCCAGCAGCCGCGGACAGGGTAGAGGCTACACCTTC,CASSRGQGRGYTF
TRBV9,once,16,TRBD2,TRBJ2-7,TGTGCCAGCAGCGCCTCGACTAGCGGTCCCTCCTACGAGCAGTACTTC,CASSASTSGPSYEQYF
TRBV12-3/TRBV12-4,-,13,TRBD1,TRBJ1-5,TGTGCCAGCAGTTTCGACAGGGCGAGGCCCCAGCACTTT,CASSFDRARPQHF
TRBV6-2/TRBV6-3,many,14,-,TRBJ1-5,TGTGCCAGCAGTCTCGGTTTTGGCAATCAGCCCCAGCATTTT,CASSLGFGNQPQHF
TRBV11-2,many,15,TRBD2,TRBJ2-2,TGTGCCAGCAGCAGGACTAGCCTGAACACCGGGGAGCTGTTTTTT,CASSRTSLNTGELFF
TRBV24-1,-,16,TRBD1,TRBJ2-2,TGTGCCACCAGTGGAGGACAGGGGGTACAGACCGGGGAGCTGTTTTTT,CATSGGQGVQTGELFF
TRBV11-2,many,14,-,TRBJ2-3,TGTGCCAGCAGTCCTGGACAGTCCACAGATACGCAGTATTTT,CASSPGQSTDTQYF
TRBV28,many,15,-,TRBJ2-7,TGTGCCAGCAGCCCACCCCTACGCGGGGCCTACGAGCAGTACTTC,CASSPPLRGAYEQYF
TRBV12-3/TRBV12-4,-,15,-,TRBJ1-5,TGTGCCAGCAGTTTAAAAGGGGCCCAAAATCAGCCCCAGCATTTT,CASSLKGAQNQPQHF
TRBV7-3,many,15,-,TRBJ2-2,TGTGCCAGCAGCTTAGGACTATCGAACACCGGGGAGCTGTTTTTT,CASSLGLSNTGELFF
TRBV9,few,17,TRBD2,TRBJ2-5,TGTGCCAGCAGCGCACTAGCGGGAGTGTTTGGAGAAGAGACCCAGTACTTC,CASSALAGVFGEETQYF
TRBV28,few,13,-,TRBJ1-1,TGTGCCAGCGCGGGGGACATGAACACTGAAACTTTCTTT,CASAGDMNTETFF
TRBV14,-,15,-,TRBJ2-7,TGTGCCAGCAGCCAAGTGGCTAGTCCCCTCTACGAGCAGTACTTC,CASSQVASPLYEQYF
TRBV7-9,many,14,TRBD1,TRBJ1-2,TGTGCCAGCAGGGCCAGGGGGCCGATCTATGGCTACACCTTC,CASRARGPIYGYTF
TRBV29-1,many,14,-,TRBJ2-1,TGCAGCGTGCCACTAGGAAGCTCCTACAATGAGCAGTTCTTC,CSVPLGSSYNEQFF
TRBV4-1,many,13,-,TRBJ1-1,TGTGCCAGCAGCCAAGGAAGGGGCACTGAAGCTTTCTTT,CASSQGRGTEAFF
TRBV3-1,many,15,TRBD2,TRBJ2-3,TGTGCCAGCAGCCAAGGGAGACTAGCGGCAGATACGCAGTATTTT,CASSQGRLAADTQYF
TRBV3-1,many,15,TRBD2,TRBJ2-7,TGTGCCAGCAGCCAAGTCGGTAGCGGGAAAGGCGAGCAGTACTTC,CASSQVGSGKGEQYF
TRBV19,-,15,TRBD1,TRBJ2-1,TGTGCCAGTAAACCGGGACAGGGGGCGTACAATGAGCAGTTCTTC,CASKPGQGAYNEQFF